Given below is one T cell receptor beta chain in context. What it recognizes is unknown. Preparing the TCRbeta library involved the use of unique molecular identifiers. MiXCR, run by TCRdb on the PCR reads, gives a single entry per CDR3 protein. Of hundreds of thousands of distinct CDR3 sequences in the sample, around 25% were seen once. The source of the sample is a study of T-cell reconstitution after alpha-beta-depleted transplantation in children. The study's findings and limits: Elevated TCRbeta diversity at day 60 was traced, in some patients, to surviving recipient T cells and thymic progenitors. Where alpha-beta T cells came from about two months after transplant was reportedly several hundred expanded graft clones. At one year after transplant, newly produced T cells mostly accounted for T-cell counts and diversity.

Germline CDR1 SQVTM, CDR2 ANQGSEA. The CDR3 is 15 residues long. Trimming removed 1 base at V and 5 bases at J, with 17 bases between. The TCR originated in a female patient between 2 and 10 years old who had a stem cell transplant for congenital amegakaryocytic thrombocytopenia, so the T cells may come from the graft donor. The source material was PBMCs, mostly from graft donor cells, sampled 360 days after TCRalphabeta/CD19-depleted stem cell transplant. The chain links TRBV29-1 to TRBJ1-1; possible D gene TRBD1, 5 bases. The CDR3 spells CSVEVNGAKRTEAFF. CDR3 nucleotides: TGCAGCGTTGAAGTCAACGGGGCTAAGCGGACTGAAGCTTTCTTT.